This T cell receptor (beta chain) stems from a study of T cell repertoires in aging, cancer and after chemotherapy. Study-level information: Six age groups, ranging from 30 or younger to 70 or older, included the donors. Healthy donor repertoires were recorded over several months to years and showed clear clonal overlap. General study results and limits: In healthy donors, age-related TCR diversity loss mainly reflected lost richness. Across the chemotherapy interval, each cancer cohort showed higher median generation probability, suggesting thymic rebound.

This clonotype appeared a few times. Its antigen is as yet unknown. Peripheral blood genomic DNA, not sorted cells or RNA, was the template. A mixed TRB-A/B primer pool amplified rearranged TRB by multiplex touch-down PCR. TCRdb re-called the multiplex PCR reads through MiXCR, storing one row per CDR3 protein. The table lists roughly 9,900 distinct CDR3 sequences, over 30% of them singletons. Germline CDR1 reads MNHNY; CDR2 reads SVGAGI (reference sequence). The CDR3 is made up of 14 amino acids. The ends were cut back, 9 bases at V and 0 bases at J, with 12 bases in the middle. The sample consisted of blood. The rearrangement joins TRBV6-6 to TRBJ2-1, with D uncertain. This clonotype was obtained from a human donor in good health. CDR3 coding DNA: TGTGCCAGTCAGGTGGCCCGCTCCTACAATGAGCAGTTCTTC. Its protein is CASQVARSYNEQFF.